Included here is one TCR beta chain sequence, with context. Antigen specificity is unknown. Using immunoSEQ multiplex PCR, the repertoire was profiled, and TCRdb retains in-frame clones only, with some absent. This repertoire shows 2 million to 2.5 million clones, roughly 93% found once; its top ten account for under 0.45%. This sample is drawn from a study of shared clonotypes between healthy human individuals. Study-wide results and limits: The sharing of 4% to 5.5% of naive CD4 clonotypes was seen across several donors.

Splitting of CD4+ cells produced CD45RA+ naive and CD45RA-negative memory subsets. This clonotype originated in a man younger than 35 in good health. Some clones in this sample may be carry-over from other donors' samples. Sequenced input: naive CD4+ T cells from PBMCs. Subset meaning: CD45RA+ positively selected.

For the CDR3, the DNA is TGTGCCAGCAGCCGAAGCTCCTACAATGAGCAGTTCTTC. Amino acids: CASSRSSYNEQFF. This chain joins TRBV7-9 and TRBJ2-1; no clear D. Trimming left V 5 bases short and J 0 bases short, with 5 bases between. The CDR3 is 13 amino acids. The germline V gene has CDR1 SEHNR and CDR2 FQNEAQ (reference sequence).